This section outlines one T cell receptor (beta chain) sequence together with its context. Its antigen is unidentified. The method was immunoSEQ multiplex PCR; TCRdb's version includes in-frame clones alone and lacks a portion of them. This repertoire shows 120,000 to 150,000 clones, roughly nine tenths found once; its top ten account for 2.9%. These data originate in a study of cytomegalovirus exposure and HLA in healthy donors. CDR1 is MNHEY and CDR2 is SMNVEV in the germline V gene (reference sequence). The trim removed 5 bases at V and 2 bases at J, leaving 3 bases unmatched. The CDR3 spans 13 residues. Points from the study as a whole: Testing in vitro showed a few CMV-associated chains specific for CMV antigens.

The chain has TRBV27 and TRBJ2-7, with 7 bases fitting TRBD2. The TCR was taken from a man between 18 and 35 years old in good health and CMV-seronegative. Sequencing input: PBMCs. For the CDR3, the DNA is TGTGCCAGCAGTGCTAGCGGCGCCTACGAGCAGTACTTC. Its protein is CASSASGAYEQYF.